This TCR beta chain derives from a study of T cell responses to AZD1222 COVID-19 vaccine. The assay was immunoSEQ multiplex PCR, and TCRdb's table has in-frame clones only and misses some. The sample includes under 150,000 clones, roughly 92% of them seen just once. Trimming left V 9 bases short and J 2 bases short, with 11 bases between. Germline V lookup: CDR1 LGHDT, CDR2 YNNKEL (reference sequence). The CDR3 extends over 13 amino acids. Study observations and caveats: Regions 160-218 and 743-854 dominated among vaccine-associated CD4 TCRs spanning spike.

Details on this clone: The antigen is undetermined.

V is TRBV3-1 (or the pseudogene TRBV3-2) and J is TRBJ1-5, with D tentatively TRBD1 (6 bases). Sequencing was performed on peripheral blood, taken on day 0 of AZD1222 vaccination. The TCR originated in an adult in good health. CDR3 nucleotides: TGTGCCAGGGGATACAGGGGCAATCAGCCCCAGCATTTT. Translation gives CARGYRGNQPQHF.